This section outlines one T cell receptor (beta chain) sequence together with its context. V was clipped by 5 bases and J by 3 bases; unmatched bases: 8. CDR3 length: 15 amino acids. CDR1 is SGHNT, CDR2 YYREEE, per germline (reference sequence). The data derive from a study of blood T cell repertoires in COVID-19. Looking at the study overall: COVID-19 samples, acute and convalescent, were from the United States, Italy and Spain. The analysed material was cDNA or gDNA that came from T cells, B-cell-depleted T cells, or PBMCs.

The authors' processing: Reference gene primer amplification gave nucleated cell count estimates. The protocol was immunoSEQ multiplex PCR, while the TCRdb copy is restricted to in-frame clones and leaves out a portion. That table gives V, J and clone size, and the DNA gave D and trimming. The repertoire holds roughly 120,000 clones, 70% to 85% seen once, with approximately 7.6% in the top ten. The genes are TRBV5-4 and TRBJ2-7, with TRBD2 matching 10 bases. Sequenced input: peripheral blood. The clonotype originates from a man aged 65 to 85 with active or convalescent COVID-19. The CDR3 DNA sequence: TGTGCCAGCAGTAGCGGGGGGAGAGCCGACTACGAGCAGTACTTC. As protein: CASSSGGRADYEQYF.